Reported below is one T cell receptor (beta chain). Generated by immunoSEQ multiplex PCR, the TCRdb table keeps only in-frame clones and is missing some. The sample consists of fewer than 250,000 clones, approximately 90% of them appearing once. This record belongs to a study of blood T cell repertoires in COVID-19. Across the whole study: Italy, Spain and the United States were the sources of the convalescent and acute COVID-19 samples.

The sequenced sample was peripheral blood. This clonotype originated in a human donor in a cohort sampled during active COVID-19.

The CDR3 sequence: CASSGLRAKRTLTDTQYF. The CDR3 DNA sequence: TGTGCCAGCAGCGGCCTGAGGGCTAAACGCACGTTAACAGATACGCAGTATTTT. The rearrangement links TRBV6-2 or TRBV6-3 to TRBJ2-3, with TRBD2 as a possible D gene (5 bases). This CDR3 comprises 18 residues. Germline V lookup: CDR1 MNHEY, CDR2 SVGEGT. Deletions cut 6 bases from V and 3 bases from J, with 25 bases between.